This note documents a single T cell receptor beta chain sequence. The antigen is undetermined. CDR1 ENHRY and CDR2 SYGVKD come from the germline V gene. Trimming took 2 bases from V and 7 from J, leaving 15 bases between them. This CDR3 is built from 15 residues. Researchers tagged individual cDNA molecules with unique molecular identifiers. TCRdb redid the calling of the 5' RACE reads with MiXCR, one entry per CDR3 protein. The sample shows 20,000 or so distinct CDR3 sequences, around 5% of them seen only once. The sample comes from a study of early T cells in non-severe SARS-CoV-2 infection. Whole-study context: Sequencing used unsorted whole-blood bulk RNA, so chains lack pairing. Findings and caveats of the study: The study's VDJdb matching favored anti-spike CD8 responses and missed private and CD4 specificities.

The sequence was collected from an adult who was a healthcare worker with PCR-confirmed SARS-CoV-2 infection or an uninfected control (not recorded which). This specimen was whole blood, taken at baseline. The rearrangement joins TRBV10-3 to TRBJ2-1; D remains unclear. The DNA for the CDR3 is TGTGCCATCAGTGAGGGTCTGACTGAAAGGAATGAGCAGTTCTTC. Translation: CAISEGLTERNEQFF.